The source of this T cell receptor beta chain is a study of beta chain features in type 1 diabetes. Study-wide context: Cell yields, gender and age were comparable in patients and healthy donors.

Per germline, CDR1 SGHTA and CDR2 FQGNSA. V was shortened by 3 bases and J by 8 bases, with 8 bases between the two germline ends. The CDR3 is made up of 12 amino acids. This clone was counted ten times or more. The antigen remains undetermined. The same CDR3 arises from other DNA sequences in this sample as well. Broader study findings: In comparison with healthy donors, patients had naive, central memory and Treg TCRB repertoires that appeared more similar. At VDJ recombination sites, type 1 diabetes patients had fewer insertions and more deleted nucleotides.

Reverse transcribing all isolated RNA meant expressed TCRB transcripts were sequenced. Sequencing was performed with immunoSEQ multiplex PCR; in TCRdb, only in-frame clones are kept and a portion is missing. The top ten hold 0.44% of the sample, which has roughly 300,000 clones, less than 10% seen once. This clonotype was obtained from a woman younger than 35 in good health. Material for sequencing was central memory CD4+ T cells from blood. The chain combines TRBV7-2 with TRBJ2-1; no firm D call. CDR3 coding DNA: TGTGCCAGCAGCTTGGGGTGGGATGAGCAGTTCTTC. Residues: CASSLGWDEQFF.